What follows is one T cell receptor beta chain and its context. Its antigen is as yet unknown. The data originate from a study of T cell repertoires in cytomegalovirus infection. The length of the CDR3 is 13 residues. V was trimmed by 3 bases and J by 7 bases, leaving 12 bases between them. Germline V gives CDR1 PRHDT, CDR2 FYEKMQ (reference sequence). TCRdb itself ran the reads through MiXCR, one entry per CDR3 protein. The sample lists about 900,000 distinct CDR3 sequences, roughly 31% occurring once. The chain combines TRBV13 with TRBJ1-1; possibly TRBD1 for D (6 bases). The receptor was isolated from a human donor in good health (CMV status not recorded). Some clones in this sample may be carry-over from other donors' samples. Sequences were derived from cultured CD8+ T cells from PBMCs, sampled from culture after CMV antigen stimulation. For the CDR3, the DNA is TGTGCCAGCAGCTTCGGGGGCGGAATTGAAGCTTTCTTT. Its translation: CASSFGGGIEAFF.